This paragraph reports one TCR beta chain. What antigen it recognizes has not been identified. There are no base qualities to consult, and no much larger clone falls within one base. The identical CDR3 is also encoded by other nucleotide sequences in the sample. This entry comes from a study of shared clonotypes between healthy human individuals (dated by TCRdb to 2019 to 2021). Concerning the study at large: The cohort comprised two women and three men aged 18 to 49 years. For each donor, three plates each were used for CD4 naive and CD4 memory, two plates were used for CD8 naive, and one plate was used for CD8 memory. To estimate repertoire size and how much clonotype sharing occurs between individuals, the study deeply sequenced the blood TCR repertoires of 5 or 6 healthy adults. To increase sequencing depth and limit assay-specific biases, TCR repertoire library preparation and sequencing were carried out by different laboratories using diverse techniques. Per donor, leukapheresis produced somewhere between about 0.9 and 9.5 billion PBMCs.

General findings and caveats noted by the study authors: Estimated clonotype richness was generally larger for naive than for memory subsets. Across four donors, approximately 5% of naive CD4, 3.5% of naive CD8, roughly 2.3% of memory CD4, and under 0.45% of memory CD8 clonotypes were shared. Pairwise subsampling indicated that sequencing depth was expected to affect the degree of clonotype sharing among donors. Because the study included a small number of donors, the genetic and exposure-history diversity represented was limited. Sampling was limited to blood, and TCR repertoires in tissue likely differ from TCR repertoires in blood. Rarefaction of sorted-subset datasets indicated incomplete sequencing despite the large sequencing depth. Higher generation probabilities were observed for clonotypes shared by all four sorted-subset donors than for non-shared clonotypes.

TCR CDR3 regions were amplified from genomic DNA by multiplex PCR using the deep immunoSEQ assay. Extracted genomic DNA from each cell subset was distributed evenly across all wells of several immunoSEQ 96-well plates, and each plate was treated as a replicate. Each replicate PCR for sorted subsets received around 200 ng genomic DNA, equal to about 30,000 T cell genomes. The purified libraries were quantified using a Qubit 3.0 fluorometer, sized with a Bioanalyzer 2100, and then quantified again using the KAPA Library Quantification kit. A separate single-read 150-cycle Illumina NextSeq 550 flow cell was used to sequence each immunoSEQ 96-well plate. The authors' analysis ran thus. Because the immunoSEQ output held only junctional sequences and lacked quality scores, the filtering could not match the filtering applied to full-length reads. To assign V/J genes and CDR3, sequences were annotated against IMGT germline references using PyIR, a Python wrapper for IgBLAST v1.9. Reads were removed for weak V/J assignments (E-value above 1e-6), missing CDR3, stop codons, out-of-frame junctions, or ambiguous translated residues. V3J clonotypes were defined as sequences sharing an identical inferred V gene, J gene, and CDR3 amino acid sequence. The percentage overlap between two repertoires was calculated by dividing the number of shared unique clonotypes by the size of the smaller repertoire. Richness of each repertoire was evaluated using RTK rarefaction, the Chao1 estimator, and Recon v2.1 estimates of unobserved clonotypes. For all TCRbeta clonotypes obtained by the gDNA method from a few donors, generation probabilities were computed with OLGA. TCRdb stores this immuneACCESS table with in-frame sequences only. Part of the clones is absent; in the studies checked, under half of the shortfall reflects unresolved V genes, and no reason is known for the rest. V and J calls and clone size are as listed in that table; D and trimming were resolved from the DNA. The sample table lists millions of clones, 80% to 95% of them with a count of one. The top ten constitute roughly 0.36% of the sample.

The donors were healthy, HIV-negative adults who had no recently reported acute infections or vaccinations. Only Caucasian adults living in Nashville, Tennessee, USA were represented among the donors. Magnetic negative selection was used to enrich CD4+ T cells, after which naive cells were positively selected on CD45RA and the negative fraction became the memory subset. Blood was collected by leukapheresis, and PBMCs were isolated by Ficoll-Histopaque density gradient centrifugation and then cryopreserved in liquid nitrogen vapor phase. Analytical flow cytometry was used to check the purity and quantity of every magnetically sorted T cell population. Genomic DNA was isolated from each sorted fraction and quantified by UV absorbance on a Nanodrop 2000c. V and J are truncated by 5 bases and 0 bases respectively, leaving an intervening sequence of 10 bases. From the cysteine through the phenylalanine, the CDR3 covers 14 amino acids. The read is trimmed to its CDR3 DNA, 42 bases read in frame from base 1. The germline V gene provides CDR1 SGHRS and CDR2 YFSETQ.

The receptor comes from a man aged 18 to 29 in good health. Some clones in this sample may be carry-over from other donors' samples. Sequencing used naive CD4+ T cells from PBMCs. Per the publication, the cell subset or site label means: CD45RA+ positively selected. Recombination connected TRBV5-1 to TRBJ2-3, and the D gene may be TRBD1, 6 bases matching. The nucleotides read TGCGCCAGCAGTTTAGGACAGAGCACAGATACGCAGTATTTT. Its protein reads: CASSLGQSTDTQYF.